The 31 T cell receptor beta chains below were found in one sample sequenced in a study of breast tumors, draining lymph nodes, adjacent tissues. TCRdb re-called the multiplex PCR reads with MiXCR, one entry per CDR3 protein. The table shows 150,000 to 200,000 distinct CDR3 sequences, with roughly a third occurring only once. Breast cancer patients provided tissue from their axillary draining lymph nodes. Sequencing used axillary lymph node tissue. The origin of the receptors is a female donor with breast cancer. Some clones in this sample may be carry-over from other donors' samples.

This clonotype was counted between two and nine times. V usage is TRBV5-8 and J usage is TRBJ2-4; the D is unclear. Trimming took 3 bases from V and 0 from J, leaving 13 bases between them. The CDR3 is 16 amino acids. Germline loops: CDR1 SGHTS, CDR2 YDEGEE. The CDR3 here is CASSWPWALAKNIQYF. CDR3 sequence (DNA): TGTGCCAGCAGCTGGCCCTGGGCTCTAGCCAAAAACATTCAGTACTTC.

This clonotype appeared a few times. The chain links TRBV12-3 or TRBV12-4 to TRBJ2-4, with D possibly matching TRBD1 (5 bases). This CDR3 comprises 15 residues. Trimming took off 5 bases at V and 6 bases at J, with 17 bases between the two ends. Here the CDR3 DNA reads TGTGCCAGCAGTCCGATCCAGGGTTTCTTAAACATTCAGTACTTC. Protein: CASSPIQGFLNIQYF.

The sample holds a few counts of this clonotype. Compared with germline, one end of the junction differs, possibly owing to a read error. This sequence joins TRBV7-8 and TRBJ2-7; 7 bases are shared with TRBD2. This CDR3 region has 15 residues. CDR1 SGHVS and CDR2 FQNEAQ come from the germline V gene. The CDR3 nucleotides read TGTGCCGGCAGCTCATCTTGGCGGGAGCGGTACGAGCAGTACTTC. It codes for CAGSSSWRERYEQYF. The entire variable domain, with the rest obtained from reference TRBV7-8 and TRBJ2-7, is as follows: GAGVSQSPRYKVAKRGQDVALRCDPISGHVSLFWYQQALGQGPEFLTYFQNEAQLDKSGLPSDRFFAERPEGSVSTLKIQRTQQEDSAVYLCAGSSSWRERYEQYFGPGTRLTVT.

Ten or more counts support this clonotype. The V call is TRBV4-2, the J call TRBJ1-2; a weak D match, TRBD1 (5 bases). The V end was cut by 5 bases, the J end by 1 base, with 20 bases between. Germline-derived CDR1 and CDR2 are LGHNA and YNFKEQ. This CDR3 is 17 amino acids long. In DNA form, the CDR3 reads TGTGCCAGCAGCGAAACGACCAGGGACGTCGTTAACTATGGCTACACCTTC. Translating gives CASSETTRDVVNYGYTF.

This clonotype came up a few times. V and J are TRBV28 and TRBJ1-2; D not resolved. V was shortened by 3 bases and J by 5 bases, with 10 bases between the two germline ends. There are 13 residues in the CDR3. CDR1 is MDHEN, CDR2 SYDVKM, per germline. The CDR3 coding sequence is TGTGCCAGCAGTTTGATTAGCAGTTATGGCTACACCTTC. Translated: CASSLISSYGYTF.

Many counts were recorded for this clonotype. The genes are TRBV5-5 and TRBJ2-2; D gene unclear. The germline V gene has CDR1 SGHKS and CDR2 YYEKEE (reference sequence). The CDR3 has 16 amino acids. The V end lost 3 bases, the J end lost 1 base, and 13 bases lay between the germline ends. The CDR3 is CASSYDTLRNTGELFF. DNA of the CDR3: TGTGCCAGCAGCTATGATACCCTCCGGAACACCGGGGAGCTGTTTTTT. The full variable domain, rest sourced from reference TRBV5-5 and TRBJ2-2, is DAGVTQSPTHLIKTRGQQVTLRCSPISGHKSVSWYQQVLGQGPQFIFQYYEKEERGRGNFPDRFSARQFPNYSSELNVNALLLGDSALYLCASSYDTLRNTGELFFGEGSRLTVL.

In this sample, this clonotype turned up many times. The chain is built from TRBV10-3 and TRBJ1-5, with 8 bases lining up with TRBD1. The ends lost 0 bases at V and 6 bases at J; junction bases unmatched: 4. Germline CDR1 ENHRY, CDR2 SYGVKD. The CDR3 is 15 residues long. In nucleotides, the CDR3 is TGTGCCATCAGTGAGTCGTCAGGACAGGGTCAGCCCCAGCATTTT. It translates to CAISESSGQGQPQHF.

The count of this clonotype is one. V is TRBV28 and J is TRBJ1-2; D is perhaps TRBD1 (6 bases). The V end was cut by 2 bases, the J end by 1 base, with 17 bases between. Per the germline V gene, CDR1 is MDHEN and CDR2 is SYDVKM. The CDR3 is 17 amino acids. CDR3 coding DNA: TGTGCCAGCAGTTTAAGAACCCAGACAGGTGATAACTATGGCTACACCTTC. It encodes CASSLRTQTGDNYGYTF.

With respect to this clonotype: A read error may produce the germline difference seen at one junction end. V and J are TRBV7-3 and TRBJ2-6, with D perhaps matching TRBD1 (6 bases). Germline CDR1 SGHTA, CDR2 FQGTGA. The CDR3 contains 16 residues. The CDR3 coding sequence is TGTGCCGGCAGTTTCTCAAACAGGGCTGGGGCCAACGTCCTGACTTTC. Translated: CAGSFSNRAGANVLTF.

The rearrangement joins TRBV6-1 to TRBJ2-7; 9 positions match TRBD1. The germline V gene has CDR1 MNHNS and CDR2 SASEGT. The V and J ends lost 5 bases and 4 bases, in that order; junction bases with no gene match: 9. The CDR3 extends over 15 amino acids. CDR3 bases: TGTGCCAGCAGTCCTTGGACAGGGGTTGAGTACGAGCAGTACTTC. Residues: CASSPWTGVEYEQYF.

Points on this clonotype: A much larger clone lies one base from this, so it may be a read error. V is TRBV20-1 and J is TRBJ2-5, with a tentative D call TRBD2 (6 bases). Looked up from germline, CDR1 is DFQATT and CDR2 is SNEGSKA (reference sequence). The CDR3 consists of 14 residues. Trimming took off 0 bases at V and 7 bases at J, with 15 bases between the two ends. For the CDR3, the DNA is TGCAGTGCTAGAGATCTGGCTAGCGTAGCGACCCAGTACTTC. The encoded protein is CSARDLASVATQYF.

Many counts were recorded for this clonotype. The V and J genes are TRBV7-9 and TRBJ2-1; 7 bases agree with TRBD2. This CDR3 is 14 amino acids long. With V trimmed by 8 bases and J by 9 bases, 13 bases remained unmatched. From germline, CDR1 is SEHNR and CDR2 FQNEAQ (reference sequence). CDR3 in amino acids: CASGRLAGPGEQFF. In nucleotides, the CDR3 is TGTGCCAGCGGCAGACTAGCAGGTCCCGGTGAGCAGTTCTTC.

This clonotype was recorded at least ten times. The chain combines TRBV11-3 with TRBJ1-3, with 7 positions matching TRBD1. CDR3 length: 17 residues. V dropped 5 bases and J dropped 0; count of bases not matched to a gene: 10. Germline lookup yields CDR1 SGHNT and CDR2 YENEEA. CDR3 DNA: TGTGCCAGCAGCCAAAGACAGGGAACTGGCTCTGGAAACACCATATATTTT. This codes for CASSQRQGTGSGNTIYF.

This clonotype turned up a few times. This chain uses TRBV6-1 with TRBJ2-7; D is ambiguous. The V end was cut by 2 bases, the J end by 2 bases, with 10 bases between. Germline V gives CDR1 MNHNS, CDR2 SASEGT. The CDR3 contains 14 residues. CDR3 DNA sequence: TGTGCCAGCAGTGAACAACAGTATACCTACGAGCAGTACTTC. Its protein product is CASSEQQYTYEQYF.

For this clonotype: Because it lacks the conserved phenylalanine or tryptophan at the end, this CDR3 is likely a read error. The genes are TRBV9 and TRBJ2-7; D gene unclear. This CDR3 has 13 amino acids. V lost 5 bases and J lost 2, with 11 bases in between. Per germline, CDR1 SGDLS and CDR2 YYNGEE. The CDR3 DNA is TGTGCCAGCAGTCTAGGTGAGACCTACGAGCAGTACTCC. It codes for CASSLGETYEQYS.

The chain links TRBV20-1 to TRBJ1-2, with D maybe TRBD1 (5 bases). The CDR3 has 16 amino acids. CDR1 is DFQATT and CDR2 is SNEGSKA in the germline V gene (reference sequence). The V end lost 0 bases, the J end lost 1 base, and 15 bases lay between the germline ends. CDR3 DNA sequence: TGCAGTGCTAGAGACCGGGACGCAGGTGATAACTATGGCTACACCTTC. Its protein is CSARDRDAGDNYGYTF.

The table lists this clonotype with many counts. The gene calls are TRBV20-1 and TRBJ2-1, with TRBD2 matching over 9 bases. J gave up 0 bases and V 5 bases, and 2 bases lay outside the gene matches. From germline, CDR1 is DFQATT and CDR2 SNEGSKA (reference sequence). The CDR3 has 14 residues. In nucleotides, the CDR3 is TGCAGTGCTCTAGCGGGAAGCTCCTACAATGAGCAGTTCTTC. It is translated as CSALAGSSYNEQFF.

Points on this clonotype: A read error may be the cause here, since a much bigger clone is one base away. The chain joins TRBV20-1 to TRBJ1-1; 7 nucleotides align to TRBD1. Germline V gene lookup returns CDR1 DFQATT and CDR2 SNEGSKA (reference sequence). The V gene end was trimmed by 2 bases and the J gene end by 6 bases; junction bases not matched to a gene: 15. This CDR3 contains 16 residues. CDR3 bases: TGCAGTGCTAGATCCGGGCGACAGGGAACTAAGTCTGAAGCTTTCTTT. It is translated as CSARSGRQGTKSEAFF.

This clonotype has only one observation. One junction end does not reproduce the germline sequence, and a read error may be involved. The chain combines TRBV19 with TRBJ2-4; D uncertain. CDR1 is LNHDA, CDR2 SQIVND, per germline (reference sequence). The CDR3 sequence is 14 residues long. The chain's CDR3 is CASSIRSSGNIQYF. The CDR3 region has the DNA TGCGCCAGTAGTATAAGAAGCTCTGGAAACATTCAGTACTTC.

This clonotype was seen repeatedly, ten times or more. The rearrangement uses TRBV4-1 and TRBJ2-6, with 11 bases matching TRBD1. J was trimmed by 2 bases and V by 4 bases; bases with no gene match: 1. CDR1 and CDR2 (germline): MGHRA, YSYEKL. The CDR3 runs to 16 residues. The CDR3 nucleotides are TGCGCCAGCAGCCTGGGACAGGGGGCTGGGGCCAACGTCCTGACTTTC. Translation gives CASSLGQGAGANVLTF.

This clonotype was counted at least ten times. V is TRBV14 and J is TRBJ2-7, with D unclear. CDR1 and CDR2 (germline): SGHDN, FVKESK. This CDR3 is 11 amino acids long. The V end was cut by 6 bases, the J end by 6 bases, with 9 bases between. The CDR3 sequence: CASRLSLEQYF. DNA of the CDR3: TGTGCCAGCAGACTTTCTCTCGAGCAGTACTTC.

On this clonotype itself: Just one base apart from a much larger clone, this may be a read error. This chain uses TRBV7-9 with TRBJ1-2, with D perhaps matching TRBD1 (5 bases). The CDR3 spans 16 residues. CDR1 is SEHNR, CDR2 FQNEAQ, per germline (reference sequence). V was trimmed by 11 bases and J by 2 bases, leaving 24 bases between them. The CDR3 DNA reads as TGTGCCTGGAGTGCACCCCCGACAGTAAGAAACTATGGCTACACCTTC. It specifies CAWSAPPTVRNYGYTF.

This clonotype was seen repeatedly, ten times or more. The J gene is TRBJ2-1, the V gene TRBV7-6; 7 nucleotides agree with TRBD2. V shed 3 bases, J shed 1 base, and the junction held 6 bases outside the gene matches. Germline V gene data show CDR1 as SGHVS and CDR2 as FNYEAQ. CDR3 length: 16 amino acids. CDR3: CASSFTASGSYNEQFF. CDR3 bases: TGTGCCAGCAGCTTTACGGCTAGCGGTTCCTACAATGAGCAGTTCTTC.

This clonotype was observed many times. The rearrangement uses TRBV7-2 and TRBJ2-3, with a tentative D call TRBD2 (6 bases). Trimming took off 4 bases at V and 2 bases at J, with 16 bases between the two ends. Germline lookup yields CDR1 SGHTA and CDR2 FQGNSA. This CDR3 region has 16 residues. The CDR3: CASSSGTRGVTDTQYF. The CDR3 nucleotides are TGTGCCAGCAGCTCCGGGACTCGGGGAGTCACAGATACGCAGTATTTT.

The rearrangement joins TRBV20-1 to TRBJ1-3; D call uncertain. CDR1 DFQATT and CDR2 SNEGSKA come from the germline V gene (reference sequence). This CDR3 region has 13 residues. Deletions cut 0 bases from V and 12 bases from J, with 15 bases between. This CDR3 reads CSARDASGDIIYF. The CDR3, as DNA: TGCAGTGCTAGAGACGCCTCTGGAGACATCATATATTTT.

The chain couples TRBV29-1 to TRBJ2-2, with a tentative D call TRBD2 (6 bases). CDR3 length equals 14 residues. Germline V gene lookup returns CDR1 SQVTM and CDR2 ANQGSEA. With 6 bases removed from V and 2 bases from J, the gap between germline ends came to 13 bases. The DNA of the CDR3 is TGCAGCGTACCGGGAGACCTTAACACCGGGGAGCTGTTTTTT. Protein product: CSVPGDLNTGELFF.

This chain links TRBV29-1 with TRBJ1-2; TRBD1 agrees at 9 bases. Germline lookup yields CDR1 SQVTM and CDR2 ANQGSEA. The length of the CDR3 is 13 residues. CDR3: CIGNRGPNYGYTF. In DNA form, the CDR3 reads TGCATCGGCAACAGGGGGCCTAACTATGGCTACACCTTC.

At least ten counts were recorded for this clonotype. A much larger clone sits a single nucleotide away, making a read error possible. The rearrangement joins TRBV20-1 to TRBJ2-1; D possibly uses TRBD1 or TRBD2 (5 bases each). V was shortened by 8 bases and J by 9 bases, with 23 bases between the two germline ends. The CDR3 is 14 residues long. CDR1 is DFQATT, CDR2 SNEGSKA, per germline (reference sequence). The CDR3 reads CSLHTGDTGTEQFF. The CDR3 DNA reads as TGCAGTCTTCATACCGGCGATACGGGGACTGAGCAGTTCTTC.

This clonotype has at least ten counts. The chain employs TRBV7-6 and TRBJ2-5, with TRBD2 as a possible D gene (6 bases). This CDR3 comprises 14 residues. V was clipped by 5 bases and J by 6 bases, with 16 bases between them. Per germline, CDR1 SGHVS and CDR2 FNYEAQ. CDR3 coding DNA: TGTGCCAGCAGCGCGACTAGTACCCTCCAGACCCAGTACTTC. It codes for CASSATSTLQTQYF. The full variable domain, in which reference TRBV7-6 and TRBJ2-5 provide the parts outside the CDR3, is GAGVSQSPRYKVTKRGQDVALRCDPISGHVSLYWYRQALGQGPEFLTYFNYEAQQDKSGLPNDRFSAERPEGSISTLTIQRTEQRDSAMYRCASSATSTLQTQYFGPGTRLLVL.

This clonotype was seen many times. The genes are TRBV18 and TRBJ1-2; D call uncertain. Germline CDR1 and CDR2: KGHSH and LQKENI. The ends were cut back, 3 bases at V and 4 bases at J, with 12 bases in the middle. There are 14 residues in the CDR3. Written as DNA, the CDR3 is TGTGCCAGCTCACCGGGCAGACAAAGCTATGGCTACACCTTC. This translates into CASSPGRQSYGYTF.

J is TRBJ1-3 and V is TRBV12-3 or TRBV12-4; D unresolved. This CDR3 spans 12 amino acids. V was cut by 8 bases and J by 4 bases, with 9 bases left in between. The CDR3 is CASGLAGNTIYF. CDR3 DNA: TGTGCCAGCGGACTAGCGGGAAACACCATATATTTT.